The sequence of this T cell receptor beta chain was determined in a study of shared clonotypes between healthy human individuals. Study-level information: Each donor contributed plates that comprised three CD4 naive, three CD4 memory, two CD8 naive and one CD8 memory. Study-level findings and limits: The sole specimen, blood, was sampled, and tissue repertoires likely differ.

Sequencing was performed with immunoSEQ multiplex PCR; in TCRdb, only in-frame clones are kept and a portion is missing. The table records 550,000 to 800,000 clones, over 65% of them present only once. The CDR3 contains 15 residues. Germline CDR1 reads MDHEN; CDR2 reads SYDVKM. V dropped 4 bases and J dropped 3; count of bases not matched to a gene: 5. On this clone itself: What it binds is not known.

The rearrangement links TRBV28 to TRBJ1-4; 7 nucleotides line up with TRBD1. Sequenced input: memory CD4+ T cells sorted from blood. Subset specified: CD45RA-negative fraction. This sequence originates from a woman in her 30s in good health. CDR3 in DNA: TGTGCCAGCAGTTCTGGGGGGACAGCTAATGAAAAACTGTTTTTT. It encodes CASSSGGTANEKLFF.